Below are 14 T cell receptor beta chains sequenced from a single sample in a study of human T cells and chemical hapten exposure. MiXCR was run by TCRdb on the RACE reads, yielding one entry per CDR3 protein. This sample has under 90,000 distinct CDR3 sequences, with approximately 8% found just once. The time point is: healthy volunteer bleed at 6 weeks. The study extracted total RNA from unfractionated whole blood. The material sequenced was whole blood. These receptors originate from a male donor in good health. Some clones in this sample may be carry-over from other donors' samples.

This clonotype was seen more than once but under ten times. The V call is TRBV6-5, the J call TRBJ1-6; 7 bases are shared with TRBD1. CDR1 is MNHEY and CDR2 is SVGAGI in the germline V gene. The CDR3 consists of 14 residues. J lost 6 bases, V lost 2 bases, and 1 base had no gene match. The DNA for the CDR3 is TGTGCCAGCAGTTACAGGGGGCTTAATTCACCCCTCCACTTT. It is translated as CASSYRGLNSPLHF.

This clonotype has at least ten counts. The rearrangement joins TRBV27 to TRBJ1-1; tentatively, D is TRBD1 (6 bases). V was trimmed by 2 bases and J by 3 bases, leaving 13 bases between them. Germline loops: CDR1 MNHEY, CDR2 SMNVEV (reference sequence). CDR3 length: 15 residues. This CDR3 reads CASSLGGVGYTEAFF. For the CDR3, the DNA is TGTGCCAGCAGTTTAGGGGGCGTGGGGTACACTGAAGCTTTCTTT.

This chain joins TRBV5-1 and TRBJ1-1, with 7 bases fitting TRBD1. Looked up from germline, CDR1 is SGHRS and CDR2 is YFSETQ. This CDR3 comprises 17 residues. Trimming removed 4 bases from V and 0 bases from J; junction bases left unmatched: 12. This chain's CDR3 is CASSRTGDLPLNTEAFF. CDR3 DNA sequence: TGCGCCAGCAGCCGAACAGGGGACCTACCCTTGAACACTGAAGCTTTCTTT. The full variable domain, in which reference TRBV5-1 and TRBJ1-1 provide the parts outside the CDR3, is KAGVTQTPRYLIKTRGQQVTLSCSPISGHRSVSWYQQTPGQGLQFLFEYFSETQRNKGNFPGRFSGRQFSNSRSEMNVSTLELGDSALYLCASSRTGDLPLNTEAFFGQGTRLTVV.

The chain joins TRBV7-2 to TRBJ2-3; 10 nucleotides align to TRBD2. The CDR3 totals 17 residues. Trimming cost V 3 bases and J 1 base; bases outside gene matches: 7. CDR1 is SGHTA, CDR2 FQGNSA, per germline. DNA of the CDR3: TGTGCCAGCAGCTTGGTTCTAGCGGGAGCTGGCACAGATACGCAGTATTTT. This gives the protein CASSLVLAGAGTDTQYF.

Many counts were recorded for this clonotype. The gene calls are TRBV20-1 and TRBJ2-7, with D tentatively TRBD2 (5 bases). The CDR3 length is 15 residues. Trimming removed 0 bases at V and 6 bases at J, with 18 bases between. Looked up from germline, CDR1 is DFQATT and CDR2 is SNEGSKA (reference sequence). CDR3 DNA sequence: TGCAGTGCTAGAGATTTAGGCAGTCCCCTAGCCGAGCAGTACTTC. Translated, it gives CSARDLGSPLAEQYF.

This clonotype was counted between two and nine times. The chain is built from TRBV29-1 and TRBJ2-1; tentatively, D is TRBD1 (5 bases). In germline, CDR1 is SQVTM, CDR2 ANQGSEA. The CDR3 length is 14 residues. Trimming left V 0 bases short and J 8 bases short, with 14 bases between. The CDR3 sequence is CSVEEGAGWDEQFF. As DNA, the CDR3 is TGCAGCGTTGAAGAGGGTGCAGGGTGGGATGAGCAGTTCTTC.

In its sample, this clonotype was seen a few times. The CDR3 DNA sequence: TGTGCCAGCACCCCCGTAGGCGCAGATACGCAGTATTTT. Residues: CASTPVGADTQYF. The rearrangement uses TRBV12-3 or TRBV12-4 and TRBJ2-3; no clear D gene. The CDR3 sequence is 13 residues long. Trimming cost V 7 bases and J 4 bases, with 12 bases left between them.

This rearrangement joins TRBV19 to TRBJ2-1; the match to TRBD1 covers 9 bases. CDR1 and CDR2 from the germline V gene are LNHDA and SQIVND (reference sequence). V dropped 6 bases and J dropped 6; count of bases not matched to a gene: 9. The CDR3 has 15 residues. CDR3 DNA: TGTGCCAGTAGACTACCGGGACAGGGAGGCAATGAGCAGTTCTTC. Protein product: CASRLPGQGGNEQFF.

This clonotype has just a few counts. V gene TRBV25-1 combines with J gene TRBJ2-3; D gene ambiguous. The CDR3 spans 15 residues. V lost 7 bases, J lost 2 bases, and 16 bases lay in between. Germline CDR1 MGHDK, CDR2 SYGVNS. CDR3 DNA sequence: TGTGCCAGCACCTCCGCCTCACACACCACAGATACGCAGTATTTT. It encodes CASTSASHTTDTQYF.

In this sample, this clonotype turned up many times. This chain uses TRBV7-9 with TRBJ2-3; no clear D. The CDR3 is 14 residues long. V lost 7 bases and J lost 0, with 11 bases in between. CDR1 and CDR2 from the germline V gene are SEHNR and FQNEAQ (reference sequence). The CDR3, as DNA: TGTGCCAGCACCCCCCCTCTCAGCACAGATACGCAGTATTTT. This sequence encodes CASTPPLSTDTQYF.

The table lists this clonotype with a few counts. This rearrangement joins TRBV6-6 to TRBJ1-4, with a weak D call TRBD1 (6 bases). The germline V gene encodes CDR1 MNHNY and CDR2 SVGAGI (reference sequence). The V end was cut by 2 bases, the J end by 8 bases, with 9 bases between. The CDR3 spans 13 residues. The CDR3: CASSYRQGEKLFF. In nucleotides, the CDR3 is TGTGCCAGCAGTTACCGGCAGGGGGAAAAACTGTTTTTT.

In DNA form, the CDR3 reads TGCAGCGTTGAGCGACAGATGAACACTGAAGCTTTCTTT. This translates into CSVERQMNTEAFF. The chain is built from TRBV29-1 and TRBJ1-1; D possibly corresponds to TRBD1 (5 bases). Deletions cut 3 bases from V and 0 bases from J, with 8 bases between. The germline CDR1 and CDR2 sequences are SQVTM and ANQGSEA. The CDR3 consists of 13 residues. Together with reference TRBV29-1 and TRBJ1-1, the CDR3 gives the full variable domain: SAVISQKPSRDICQRGTSLTIQCQVDSQVTMMFWYRQQPGQSLTLIATANQGSEATYESGFVIDKFPISRPNLTFSTLTVSNMSPEDSSIYLCSVERQMNTEAFFGQGTRLTVV.

This clonotype is medium-sized. The genes are TRBV10-2 and TRBJ1-1; possibly TRBD1 for D (5 bases). Germline V gene data show CDR1 as WSHSY and CDR2 as SAAADI. This CDR3 spans 12 amino acids. Trimming removed 5 bases from V and 4 bases from J, with 8 bases in between. This chain's CDR3 is CASSSGATEAFF. The CDR3 nucleotides are TGCGCCAGCAGTAGCGGGGCCACTGAAGCTTTCTTT.

This clonotype was seen repeatedly, ten times or more. This sequence joins TRBV4-3 and TRBJ1-6, with a weak D call TRBD1 (5 bases). This CDR3 has 14 residues. V gave up 6 bases and J gave up 10 bases, with 16 bases separating them. Germline V gene data show CDR1 as LGHNA and CDR2 as YSLEER. The CDR3: CASSLTDSGSPLHF. CDR3 coding DNA: TGCGCCAGCAGTCTAACAGACAGTGGCTCACCCCTCCACTTT.